Following are 27 T cell receptor beta chains from one sample sequenced in a study of T cell changes during pregnancy in multiple sclerosis. The table came from immunoSEQ multiplex PCR; TCRdb's copy has only in-frame clones and leaves some out. The table shows 15,000 to 20,000 clones, with around 97% occurring only once. Sequencing used peripheral blood, obtained in the third trimester of pregnancy. The receptors come from a female donor with multiple sclerosis, enrolled in a pregnancy study.

The chain links TRBV4-3 to TRBJ2-3; 7 nucleotides agree with TRBD1. The CDR3 runs to 16 residues. V lost 5 bases, J lost 1 base, and 9 bases stayed unmatched. Germline CDR1 and CDR2: LGHNA and YSLEER. The CDR3 DNA reads TGCGCCAGCAGCGACGACAGGGTGGGGGGCACAGATACGCAGTATTTT. Its protein is CASSDDRVGGTDTQYF.

This chain uses TRBV6-1 with TRBJ2-2; no definite D call. The CDR3 totals 14 residues. V lost 3 bases and J 8 bases, leaving 13 bases between the germline ends. CDR1 is MNHNS, CDR2 SASEGT, per germline. CDR3 nucleotide sequence: TGTGCCAGCAGTGAGGAGTTCTCGGGTGGGGAGCTGTTTTTT. Residues: CASSEEFSGGELFF.

The chain has TRBV20-1 and TRBJ2-1; a possible D gene is TRBD2 (5 bases). Germline values: CDR1 DFQATT, CDR2 SNEGSKA (reference sequence). The CDR3 is made up of 10 amino acids. Trimming pared 1 base from V and 13 bases from J, leaving 8 bases between. The CDR3 here is CSARGPGQFF. CDR3 in DNA: TGCAGTGCTAGAGGACCGGGACAGTTCTTC.

The chain employs TRBV25-1 and TRBJ1-4, with D tentatively TRBD1 (6 bases). CDR1 is MGHDK, CDR2 SYGVNS, per germline. V lost 1 base and J lost 3, with 12 bases in between. The CDR3 loop spans 16 amino acids. The CDR3 protein is CASSEFGDTPNEKLFF. The CDR3 DNA reads TGTGCCAGCAGTGAATTCGGGGACACCCCTAATGAAAAACTGTTTTTT.

The CDR3 is CASSYRGGNQPQHF. The CDR3 nucleotides are TGTGCCAGCAGTTACAGGGGAGGTAATCAGCCCCAGCATTTT. The chain carries TRBV6-5 and TRBJ1-5; tentative D call: TRBD1 (5 bases). This CDR3 is 14 amino acids long. V lost 2 bases to trimming and J lost 4 bases, with 9 bases between them. The V gene's germline CDR1 is MNHEY and CDR2 SVGAGI.

The V gene is TRBV19, the J gene TRBJ1-1, with 8 bases identical to TRBD1. CDR3 length: 15 amino acids. The germline V gene has CDR1 LNHDA and CDR2 SQIVND (reference sequence). Unmatched junction bases numbered 8, after V lost 4 bases and J lost 4 bases. CDR3 bases: TGTGCCAGTAGTAGCTCAGGGGGCGCGGGCACTGAAGCTTTCTTT. This translates into CASSSSGGAGTEAFF.

The chain has TRBV7-2 and TRBJ1-5, with 10 bases aligning to TRBD1. The J segment lost 4 bases and the V segment lost 1 base, leaving 1 base of the junction unmatched. CDR3 length equals 15 residues. In germline, CDR1 is SGHTA, CDR2 FQGNSA. CDR3 sequence (DNA): TGTGCCAGCAGCTTAGGGACAGGGGGAAATCAGCCCCAGCATTTT. It codes for CASSLGTGGNQPQHF. The full variable domain, completed using reference TRBV7-2 and TRBJ1-5, is GAGVSQSPSNKVTEKGKDVELRCDPISGHTALYWYRQSLGQGLEFLIYFQGNSAPDKSGLPSDRFSAERTGGSVSTLTIQRTQQEDSAVYLCASSLGTGGNQPQHFGDGTRLSIL.

The CDR3 reads CASSLGIGGTQYF. DNA for the CDR3: TGTGCCAGCAGTTTAGGGATCGGGGGGACCCAGTACTTC. The J gene is TRBJ2-5, the V gene TRBV27, with D possibly TRBD2 on 6 matching bases. Trimming removed 2 bases from V and 7 bases from J, with 11 bases in between. The CDR3 length is 13 residues. Germline-derived CDR1 and CDR2 are MNHEY and SMNVEV (reference sequence).

The chain couples TRBV7-6 to TRBJ1-3; D may be TRBD1 (6 bases). Trimming took 4 bases from V and 0 from J, leaving 13 bases between them. The CDR3 spans 16 residues. Germline CDR1 reads SGHVS; CDR2 reads FNYEAQ. DNA for the CDR3: TGTGCCAGCAGCTCACAGGGTCTTTCCTCTGGAAACACCATATATTTT. The encoded protein is CASSSQGLSSGNTIYF.

This chain links TRBV7-3 with TRBJ2-1; 7 bases agree with TRBD1. V trimming: 2 bases; J trimming: 6 bases; junction bases outside the gene matches: 7. CDR1 and CDR2 (germline): SGHTA, FQGTGA. The CDR3 extends over 15 amino acids. For the CDR3, the DNA is TGTGCCAGCAGCTTAGTTCAGGGGGTCGGCAATGAGCAGTTCTTC. Translated: CASSLVQGVGNEQFF.

The rearrangement links TRBV15 to TRBJ2-1; a weak D match, TRBD1 (6 bases). Germline values: CDR1 LNHNV, CDR2 YYDKDF (reference sequence). This CDR3 region has 15 residues. V lost 8 bases to trimming and J lost 5 bases, with 19 bases between them. The CDR3 spells CATHRQGMGNNEQFF. The CDR3, as DNA: TGTGCCACCCACCGCCAGGGGATGGGGAACAATGAGCAGTTCTTC.

V is TRBV7-3 and J is TRBJ2-2; a possible D gene is TRBD2 (5 bases). Trimming stripped 5 bases from V and 5 bases from J, with 12 bases between. Germline loops: CDR1 SGHTA, CDR2 FQGTGA. This CDR3 contains 14 residues. The CDR3 is CASSPKGGTGELFF. DNA for the CDR3: TGTGCCAGCAGCCCGAAAGGAGGAACCGGGGAGCTGTTTTTT.

The table lists this clone with a count of one. The rearrangement links TRBV6-6 to TRBJ1-1; no definite D call. CDR3 length equals 14 residues. From germline, CDR1 is MNHNY and CDR2 SVGAGI (reference sequence). V was clipped by 5 bases and J by 1 base, with 11 bases between them. CDR3 nucleotide sequence: TGTGCCAGCAGTGCCCGGTCCCAGAACACTGAAGCTTTCTTT. Amino acids: CASSARSQNTEAFF.

This chain uses TRBV6-1 with TRBJ1-2; unclear D gene. The CDR3 has 15 amino acids. Trimming pared 5 bases from V and 0 bases from J, leaving 13 bases between. CDR1 is MNHNS and CDR2 is SASEGT in the germline V gene. CDR3 coding DNA: TGTGCCAGCAGTCTACGCGGCAGCTCTAACTATGGCTACACCTTC. It translates to CASSLRGSSNYGYTF.

The V and J genes are TRBV19 and TRBJ1-5, with 12 bases lining up with TRBD1. Germline values: CDR1 LNHDA, CDR2 SQIVND (reference sequence). This CDR3 is built from 15 residues. Trimming at V came to 6 bases and at J to 8 bases, leaving 8 bases not matched to a gene. The CDR3 region is CASSPGQGAWEPQHF. Here the CDR3 DNA reads TGTGCCAGTAGCCCGGGACAGGGGGCTTGGGAGCCCCAGCATTTT.

The DNA of the CDR3 is TGTGCCAGCAGCTCGTGGACAGCCCCTTACACTGAAGCTTTCTTT. This codes for CASSSWTAPYTEAFF. The chain carries TRBV11-2 and TRBJ1-1; TRBD1 is a possible D gene (6 bases). Trimming removed 4 bases from V and 3 bases from J, with 15 bases in between. The CDR3 extends over 15 amino acids. In germline, CDR1 is SGHAT, CDR2 FQNNGV.

Here the CDR3 DNA reads TGTGCCAGCACCCTTAGTAGTGAAATTAATTCACCCCTCCACTTT. It yields the protein CASTLSSEINSPLHF. This chain uses TRBV7-6 with TRBJ1-6; D unresolved. The germline CDR1 and CDR2 sequences are SGHVS and FNYEAQ. V lost 7 bases and J lost 6, with 16 bases in between. The CDR3 contains 15 residues. Full variable domain (outside the CDR3, taken from reference TRBV7-6 and TRBJ1-6): GAGVSQSPRYKVTKRGQDVALRCDPISGHVSLYWYRQALGQGPEFLTYFNYEAQQDKSGLPNDRFSAERPEGSISTLTIQRTEQRDSAMYRCASTLSSEINSPLHFGNGTRLTVT.

V is TRBV10-3 and J is TRBJ1-5; 8 bases are shared with TRBD1. In germline, CDR1 is ENHRY, CDR2 SYGVKD. The CDR3 runs to 14 residues. V was clipped by 3 bases and J by 6 bases; unmatched bases: 4. The DNA for the CDR3 is TGTGCCATCAGTGAACGGCAGGGGGCTCAGCCCCAGCATTTT. Its translation is CAISERQGAQPQHF.

The V gene is TRBV9, the J gene TRBJ2-5; 7 nucleotides match TRBD1. The CDR3 is 14 amino acids. V lost 0 bases and J lost 3; bases outside the gene matches: 2. Germline lookup yields CDR1 SGDLS and CDR2 YYNGEE. The chain's CDR3 is CASSVEGAKETQYF. CDR3 sequence (DNA): TGTGCCAGCAGCGTAGAGGGGGCTAAAGAGACCCAGTACTTC. Full variable domain (outside the CDR3, taken from reference TRBV9 and TRBJ2-5): DSGVTQTPKHLITATGQRVTLRCSPRSGDLSVYWYQQSLDQGLQFLIQYYNGEERAKGNILERFSAQQFPDLHSELNLSSLELGDSALYFCASSVEGAKETQYFGPGTRLLVL.

The rearrangement uses TRBV5-5 and TRBJ1-5; D is undetermined. The V gene's germline CDR1 is SGHKS and CDR2 YYEKEE (reference sequence). With 0 bases removed from V and 7 bases from J, the gap between germline ends came to 11 bases. The CDR3 is 14 amino acids. Here the CDR3 DNA reads TGTGCCAGCAGCTTGGCTCAGATTGGCCAGCCCCAGCATTTT. The encoded protein is CASSLAQIGQPQHF.

V and J are TRBV6-6 and TRBJ2-5; 8 nucleotides match TRBD1. The CDR3 covers 14 residues. The germline CDR1 and CDR2 sequences are MNHNY and SVGAGI (reference sequence). Trimming at V came to 6 bases and at J to 2 bases, leaving 5 bases not matched to a gene. As DNA, the CDR3 is TGTGCCAGCAGCGTTACAGGGGGACAAGAGACCCAGTACTTC. Amino acid sequence: CASSVTGGQETQYF.

This clone was seen once. The chain employs TRBV10-3 and TRBJ2-3; 10 bases agree with TRBD2. The CDR3 loop spans 15 amino acids. Germline V lookup: CDR1 ENHRY, CDR2 SYGVKD. Losses at the gene ends were 4 bases for V and 5 bases for J; bases not matched to a gene: 6. The CDR3 sequence is CAISGLAGAGDTQYF. CDR3 DNA: TGTGCCATCAGTGGCCTAGCGGGAGCGGGAGATACGCAGTATTTT.

This chain uses TRBV10-3 with TRBJ2-7, with D possibly matching TRBD1 (5 bases). The germline V gene encodes CDR1 ENHRY and CDR2 SYGVKD. CDR3 length: 14 amino acids. V was shortened by 8 bases and J by 3 bases, with 17 bases between the two germline ends. CDR3 sequence (DNA): TGTGCCATCGGGGAAGACAGATCCATCTACGAGCAGTACTTC. This encodes CAIGEDRSIYEQYF.

This chain links TRBV19 with TRBJ1-5, with 7 positions matching TRBD1. The CDR3 length is 16 residues. V was pared by 6 bases and J by 9 bases, with 17 bases of the junction left unmatched. Germline assignment: CDR1 LNHDA and CDR2 SQIVND (reference sequence). The CDR3 here is CASSPSRTGATGPQHF. The CDR3 DNA is TGTGCCAGTAGCCCTAGCCGAACAGGGGCGACGGGGCCCCAGCATTTT.

This chain uses TRBV7-2 with TRBJ1-1; perhaps TRBD1 as D (5 bases). Germline V gene sequence: CDR1 SGHTA, CDR2 FQGNSA. The CDR3 is 18 residues long. With 5 bases removed from V and 0 bases from J, the gap between germline ends came to 22 bases. CDR3 nucleotides: TGTGCCAGCAGCCTGCGCCCGCCAGGGTACAGAATGAACACTGAAGCTTTCTTT. It translates to CASSLRPPGYRMNTEAFF.

This chain connects TRBV18 to TRBJ2-6; 8 bases fit TRBD1. With 4 bases clipped from V and 3 bases from J, the junction kept 8 bases outside the gene matches. This CDR3 has 17 residues. Germline CDR1 is KGHSH and CDR2 is LQKENI. The CDR3 here is CASSRGQATGGANVLTF. In nucleotides, the CDR3 is TGTGCCAGCTCACGGGGACAGGCAACAGGTGGGGCCAACGTCCTGACTTTC. Filled out from reference TRBV18 and TRBJ2-6, the complete variable domain reads NAGVMQNPRHLVRRRGQEARLRCSPMKGHSHVYWYRQLPEEGLKFMVYLQKENIIDESGMPKERFSAEFPKEGPSILRIQQVVRGDSAAYFCASSRGQATGGANVLTFGAGSRLTVL.

In its sample, this clone was seen once. The chain joins TRBV6-1 to TRBJ2-6; D gene unclear. CDR1 MNHNS and CDR2 SASEGT come from the germline V gene. V lost 1 base to trimming and J lost 0 bases, with 4 bases between them. The CDR3 extends over 15 amino acids. DNA of the CDR3: TGTGCCAGCAGTGAAGACAGCTCTGGGGCCAACGTCCTGACTTTC. Translated, it gives CASSEDSSGANVLTF.